The 14 T cell receptor beta chains below come from one sample, sequenced in a study of cytomegalovirus exposure and HLA in healthy donors. 60 Vbeta and 13 Jbeta primers were used in PCR. Sequencing used immunoSEQ multiplex PCR; TCRdb keeps in-frame clones, though not all of them. The data show about 120,000 clones, with 65% to 75% seen just once and about 4.2% held by the top ten. Material for sequencing was PBMCs. These TCRs come from a woman aged 40 to 50 in good health and CMV-seropositive.

The chain joins TRBV5-1 to TRBJ2-7; TRBD2 is a possible D gene (5 bases). This CDR3 spans 14 amino acids. Germline lookup yields CDR1 SGHRS and CDR2 YFSETQ. With 1 base removed from V and 1 base from J, the gap between germline ends came to 9 bases. In nucleotides, the CDR3 is TGCGCCAGCAGCTTGACCCCGGGGTCCTACGAGCAGTACTTC. Encoded protein: CASSLTPGSYEQYF.

This clone was counted a few times. The chain uses TRBV30 and TRBJ1-5, with a weak D call TRBD1 (6 bases). Trimming cost V 2 bases and J 1 base, with 12 bases left between them. The CDR3 extends over 15 amino acids. The germline gives CDR1 GTSNPN, CDR2 SVGIG (reference sequence). CDR3: CAWSPTGLSNQPQHF. The CDR3 DNA reads as TGTGCCTGGAGTCCCACAGGGTTAAGCAATCAGCCCCAGCATTTT.

The rearrangement uses TRBV5-1 and TRBJ1-1, with TRBD1 matching over 9 bases. Germline V CDR1 and CDR2: SGHRS, YFSETQ. Losses at the gene ends were 3 bases for V and 4 bases for J; bases not matched to a gene: 4. The CDR3 runs to 14 residues. CDR3 bases: TGCGCCAGCAGCTCCGGGACAGGGATCACTGAAGCTTTCTTT. Protein sequence: CASSSGTGITEAFF.

The rearrangement links TRBV4-1 to TRBJ1-2; D gene uncertain. The V end lost 1 base, the J end lost 2 bases, and 8 bases lay between the germline ends. CDR1 and CDR2 (germline): MGHRA, YSYEKL. This CDR3 is built from 14 residues. CDR3 in DNA: TGCGCCAGCAGCCAAGGGGCCCAGAACTATGGCTACACCTTC. Translation gives CASSQGAQNYGYTF.

CDR3 in DNA: TGTGCCAGCAGTTCTAGCACCTCGGAGACAAACTACGAGCAGTACTTC. Protein: CASSSSTSETNYEQYF. This chain uses TRBV7-9 with TRBJ2-7; tentatively, D is TRBD2 (5 bases). The V and J ends lost 6 bases and 3 bases respectively, with 21 bases between them. In germline, CDR1 is SEHNR, CDR2 FQNEAQ (reference sequence). The CDR3 spans 16 residues.

This rearrangement joins TRBV2 to TRBJ1-1; the D is unclear. Trimming removed 3 bases from V and 1 base from J, with 9 bases in between. This CDR3 is built from 14 residues. Germline CDR1 is SNHLY and CDR2 is FYNNEI. CDR3 sequence reads: CASSETERNTEAFF. CDR3 DNA sequence: TGTGCCAGCAGTGAGACTGAGAGGAACACTGAAGCTTTCTTT.

This sequence joins TRBV30 and TRBJ1-5, with 8 bases fitting TRBD1. CDR3 length: 16 residues. Germline values: CDR1 GTSNPN, CDR2 SVGIG (reference sequence). V shed 2 bases and J 7 bases; nucleotides not matched to a gene: 13. CDR3 protein: CAWSIITGGRVQPQHF. The CDR3 DNA follows: TGTGCCTGGAGTATAATAACAGGGGGAAGAGTGCAGCCCCAGCATTTT.

The chain employs TRBV2 and TRBJ2-7; D unclear. V dropped 6 bases and J dropped 2 bases, with 11 bases sitting between them. The CDR3 extends over 13 amino acids. Germline V gene data show CDR1 as SNHLY and CDR2 as FYNNEI. The chain's CDR3 is CASRPTPAYEQYF. The CDR3 DNA is TGTGCCAGCAGACCGACTCCCGCCTACGAGCAGTACTTC.

The genes are TRBV5-1 and TRBJ1-4; 7 nucleotides align to TRBD1. From germline, CDR1 is SGHRS and CDR2 YFSETQ. This CDR3 has 15 residues. V was clipped by 4 bases and J by 5 bases; unmatched bases: 8. For the CDR3, the DNA is TGCGCCAGCAGCGGCAGGACAGGCCAGAATGAAAAACTGTTTTTT. It codes for CASSGRTGQNEKLFF.

This clone came up a few times. The chain has TRBV27 and TRBJ1-2; D may be TRBD1 (6 bases). Trimming cost V 6 bases and J 5 bases, with 19 bases left between them. CDR3 length equals 15 residues. In germline, CDR1 is MNHEY, CDR2 SMNVEV (reference sequence). DNA of the CDR3: TGTGCCAGCAGCTATTACAGGGAGATGGGGTATGGCTACACCTTC. This encodes CASSYYREMGYGYTF.

The rearrangement joins TRBV7-9 to TRBJ1-2; D is unclear. The CDR3 is 13 amino acids. V was clipped by 4 bases and J by 1 base, with 7 bases between them. The germline CDR1 and CDR2 sequences are SEHNR and FQNEAQ (reference sequence). The DNA for the CDR3 is TGTGCCAGCAGCTCCCCAGTTAACTATGGCTACACCTTC. Translating it yields CASSSPVNYGYTF.

This clone was counted a single time. The gene calls are TRBV6-1 and TRBJ2-3, with D possibly matching TRBD1 (6 bases). V was trimmed by 4 bases and J by 2 bases, leaving 16 bases between them. Germline values: CDR1 MNHNS, CDR2 SASEGT. CDR3 length: 16 amino acids. The CDR3 is CASSVLPGHPTDTQYF. In DNA form, the CDR3 reads TGTGCCAGCAGTGTACTCCCGGGACACCCCACAGATACGCAGTATTTT.

The chain is built from TRBV27 and TRBJ2-7, with TRBD1 identical over 7 bases. Germline V gives CDR1 MNHEY, CDR2 SMNVEV (reference sequence). J lost 0 bases, V lost 8 bases, and 7 bases had no gene match. This CDR3 contains 14 residues. Written as DNA, the CDR3 is TGTGCCAGCGGCGGACAGGATAGCTCCTACGAGCAGTACTTC. It translates to CASGGQDSSYEQYF.

This chain connects TRBV6-5 to TRBJ1-2; 12 bases match TRBD1. V lost 9 bases and J lost 2; bases outside the gene matches: 7. The CDR3 length is 15 residues. Germline-derived CDR1 and CDR2 are MNHEY and SVGAGI. CDR3 nucleotide sequence: TGTGCCAGTCGGGACAGGGGGCGAAAAAACTATGGCTACACCTTC. Encoded protein: CASRDRGRKNYGYTF.